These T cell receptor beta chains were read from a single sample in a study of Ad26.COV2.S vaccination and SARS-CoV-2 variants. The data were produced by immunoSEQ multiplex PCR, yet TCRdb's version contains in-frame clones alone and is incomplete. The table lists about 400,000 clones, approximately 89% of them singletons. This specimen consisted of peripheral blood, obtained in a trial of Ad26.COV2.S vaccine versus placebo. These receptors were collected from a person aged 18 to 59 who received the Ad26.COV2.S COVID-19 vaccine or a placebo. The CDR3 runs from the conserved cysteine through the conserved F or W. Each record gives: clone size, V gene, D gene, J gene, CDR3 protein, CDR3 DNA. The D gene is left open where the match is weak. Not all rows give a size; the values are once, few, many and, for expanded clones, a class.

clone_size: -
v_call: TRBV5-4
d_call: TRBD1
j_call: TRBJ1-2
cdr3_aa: CASSALGQGNYGYTF
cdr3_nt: TGTGCCAGCAGCGCCCTCGGACAGGGTAACTATGGCTACACCTTC

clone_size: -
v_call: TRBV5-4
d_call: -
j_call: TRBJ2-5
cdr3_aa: CASSLGRGETQYF
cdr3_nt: TGTGCCAGCAGCTTGGGAAGAGGGGAGACCCAGTACTTC

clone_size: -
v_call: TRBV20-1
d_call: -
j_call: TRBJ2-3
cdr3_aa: CSASLGADTQYF
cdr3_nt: TGCAGTGCTAGTTTAGGGGCAGATACGCAGTATTTT

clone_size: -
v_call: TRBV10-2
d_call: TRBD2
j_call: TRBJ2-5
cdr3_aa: CASRAFTSGQETQYF
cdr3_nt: TGCGCCAGCCGCGCCTTTACTAGCGGACAAGAGACCCAGTACTTC

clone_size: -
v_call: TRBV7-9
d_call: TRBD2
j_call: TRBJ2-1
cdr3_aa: CASSLGAAGDGQFF
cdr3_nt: TGTGCCAGCAGCTTAGGGGCAGCGGGGGACGGACAGTTCTTC

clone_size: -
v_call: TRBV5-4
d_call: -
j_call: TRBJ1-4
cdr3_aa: CASSLVGATNEKLFF
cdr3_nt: TGTGCCAGCAGCTTGGTGGGGGCAACTAATGAAAAACTGTTTTTT

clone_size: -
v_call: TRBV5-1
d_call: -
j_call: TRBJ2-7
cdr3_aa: CASSLSGGTQFSYEQYF
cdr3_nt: TGCGCCAGCAGCCTCTCGGGCGGGACACAATTCTCCTACGAGCAGTACTTC

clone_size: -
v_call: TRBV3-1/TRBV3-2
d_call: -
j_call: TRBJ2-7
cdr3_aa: CASSQDRASYEQYF
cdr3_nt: TGTGCCAGCAGCCAAGATCGTGCATCCTACGAGCAGTACTTC

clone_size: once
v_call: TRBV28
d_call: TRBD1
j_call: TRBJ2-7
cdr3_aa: CASSSRTGSIYEQYF
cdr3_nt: TGTGCCAGCAGTTCGAGGACAGGGAGTATCTACGAGCAGTACTTC

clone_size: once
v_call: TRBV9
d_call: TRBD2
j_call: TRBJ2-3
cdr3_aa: CASSSRTSGRADTQYF
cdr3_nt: TGTGCCAGCAGCTCCCGGACTAGCGGGAGGGCAGATACGCAGTATTTT

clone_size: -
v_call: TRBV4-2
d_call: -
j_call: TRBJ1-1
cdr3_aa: CASSQGSTGGTEAFF
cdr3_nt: TGTGCCAGCAGCCAAGGGTCCACGGGAGGCACTGAAGCTTTCTTT

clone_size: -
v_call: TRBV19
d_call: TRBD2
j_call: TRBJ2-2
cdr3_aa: CASSISAGGPIGELFF
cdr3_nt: TGTGCCAGTAGTATATCAGCGGGAGGGCCGATCGGGGAGCTGTTTTTT

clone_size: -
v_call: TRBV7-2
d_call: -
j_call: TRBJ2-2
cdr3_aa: CASSLVGSVRTGELFF
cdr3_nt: TGTGCCAGCAGCTTAGTGGGTTCGGTACGCACCGGGGAGCTGTTTTTT

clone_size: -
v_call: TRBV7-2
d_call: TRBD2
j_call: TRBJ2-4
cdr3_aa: CASSPWTSGRALGIQYF
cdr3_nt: TGTGCCAGCAGCCCCTGGACTAGCGGGAGGGCCCTGGGCATTCAGTACTTC

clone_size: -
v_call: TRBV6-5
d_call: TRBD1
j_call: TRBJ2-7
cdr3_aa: CASRDREDSYEQYF
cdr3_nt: TGTGCCAGCAGGGACAGGGAAGATAGCTACGAGCAGTACTTC

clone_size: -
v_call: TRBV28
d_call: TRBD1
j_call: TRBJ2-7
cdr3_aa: CASFTRTGDEQYF
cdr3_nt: TGTGCCAGCTTTACCCGGACAGGGGACGAGCAGTACTTC

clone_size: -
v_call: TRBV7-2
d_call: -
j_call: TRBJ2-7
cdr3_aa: CASSLGTLGWYF
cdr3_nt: TGTGCCAGCAGCCTGGGGACACTGGGTTGGTACTTC

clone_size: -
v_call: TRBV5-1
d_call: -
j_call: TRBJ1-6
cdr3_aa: CASSPAAANNSPLHF
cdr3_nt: TGCGCCAGCAGCCCGGCGGCGGCCAATAATTCACCCCTCCACTTT

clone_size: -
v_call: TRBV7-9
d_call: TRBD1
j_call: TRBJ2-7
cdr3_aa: CASSSSGQGLYEQYF
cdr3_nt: TGTGCCAGCAGCTCCTCGGGACAGGGGTTATACGAGCAGTACTTC

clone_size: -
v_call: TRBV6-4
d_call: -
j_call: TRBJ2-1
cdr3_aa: CASSEGWGRPYNEQFF
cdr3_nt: TGTGCCAGCAGTGAAGGTTGGGGGCGACCTTACAATGAGCAGTTCTTC

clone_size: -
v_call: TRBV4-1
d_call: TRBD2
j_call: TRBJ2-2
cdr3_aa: CASSQEQLAGNTGELFF
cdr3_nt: TGCGCCAGCAGCCAAGAGCAACTAGCGGGGAACACCGGGGAGCTGTTTTTT

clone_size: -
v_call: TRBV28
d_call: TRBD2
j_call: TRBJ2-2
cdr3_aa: CASSSSGSKNTGELFF
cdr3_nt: TGTGCCAGCAGTTCTAGCGGGAGTAAGAACACCGGGGAGCTGTTTTTT

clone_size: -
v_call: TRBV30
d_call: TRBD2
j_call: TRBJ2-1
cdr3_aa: CASHPWASGRSHNEQFF
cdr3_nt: TGTGCCTCCCACCCCTGGGCTAGCGGGAGATCACACAATGAGCAGTTCTTC

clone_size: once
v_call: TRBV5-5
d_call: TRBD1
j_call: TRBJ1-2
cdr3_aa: CASSAGTGYGYTF
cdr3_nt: TGTGCCAGCAGCGCCGGGACAGGGTATGGCTACACCTTC

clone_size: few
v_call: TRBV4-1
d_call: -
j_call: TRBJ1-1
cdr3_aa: CASSQVRGRANTEAFF
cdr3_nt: TGCGCCAGCAGCCAAGTCCGGGGAAGGGCAAACACTGAAGCTTTCTTT

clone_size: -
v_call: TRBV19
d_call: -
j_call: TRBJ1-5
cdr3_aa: CASSIAGYSQPQHF
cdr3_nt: TGTGCCAGTAGTATAGCAGGGTACAGTCAGCCCCAGCATTTT

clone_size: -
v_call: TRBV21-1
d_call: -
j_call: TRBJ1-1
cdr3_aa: CASVPPRPGETEAFF
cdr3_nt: TGTGCCAGCGTTCCTCCGCGTCCGGGGGAGACTGAAGCTTTCTTT

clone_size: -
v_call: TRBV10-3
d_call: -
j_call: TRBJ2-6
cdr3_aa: CAISEGTLTSGANVLTF
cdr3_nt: TGTGCCATCAGTGAGGGGACTCTCACCTCTGGGGCCAACGTCCTGACTTTC

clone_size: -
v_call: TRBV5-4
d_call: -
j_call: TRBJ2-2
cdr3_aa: CASSFSGARGELFF
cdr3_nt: TGTGCCAGCAGCTTTTCAGGGGCGCGGGGGGAGCTGTTTTTT

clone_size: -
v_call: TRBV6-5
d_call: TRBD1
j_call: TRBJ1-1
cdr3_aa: CASSYTDRDTEAFF
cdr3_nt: TGTGCCAGCAGTTACACGGACAGGGACACTGAAGCTTTCTTT